A selection of T cell receptor beta chains follows, all from one sample in a study of shared clonotypes between healthy human individuals. TCRdb's copy holds only in-frame clones and misses some; the assay was immunoSEQ multiplex PCR. The sample lists approximately 2.5 million clones; 93% were seen once. Specimen: naive CD4+ T cells from PBMCs. The receptors derive from a man between 18 and 29 years old in good health. Some clones in this sample may be carry-over from other donors' samples. CDR3s include the opening cysteine and the closing phenylalanine or tryptophan. D genes are given only for firm matches. The size entry is marked missing in some rows and otherwise reads once, few, many or a size class.

cdr3_nt: TGCGCCAGCAGCCGTGCCCGGACAGGGGAGGCAGATACGCAGTATTTT; cdr3_aa: CASSRARTGEADTQYF; v_call: TRBV5-1; clone_size: NA; j_call: TRBJ2-3; d_call: TRBD1; cdr3_length: 16
cdr3_nt: TGTGCCAGCAGCTTAGCGTCGGTTTCATCCGGGTCCTACGAGCAGTACTTC; cdr3_aa: CASSLASVSSGSYEQYF; v_call: TRBV7-8; clone_size: NA; j_call: TRBJ2-7; d_call: NA; cdr3_length: 17
cdr3_nt: TGTGCCAGCAGTTCCACAGGGTTGGGACCCCAAGAGACCCAGTACTTC; cdr3_aa: CASSSTGLGPQETQYF; v_call: TRBV27; clone_size: once; j_call: TRBJ2-5; d_call: NA; cdr3_length: 16
cdr3_nt: TGTGCCAGCAGCCCCAGGAGTCGGGTGGGGACTGAAGCTTTCTTT; cdr3_aa: CASSPRSRVGTEAFF; v_call: TRBV6-5; clone_size: NA; j_call: TRBJ1-1; d_call: NA; cdr3_length: 15
cdr3_nt: TGTGCCAGCACAGGGGCTAGGGGACAAGAGACCCAGTACTTC; cdr3_aa: CASTGARGQETQYF; v_call: TRBV11-2; clone_size: NA; j_call: TRBJ2-5; d_call: NA; cdr3_length: 14
cdr3_nt: TGTGCCAGCAGTATAAGGCACCCCTCCTACAATGAGCAGTTCTTC; cdr3_aa: CASSIRHPSYNEQFF; v_call: TRBV28; clone_size: NA; j_call: TRBJ2-1; d_call: NA; cdr3_length: 15
cdr3_nt: TGTGCCAGCAGCCTCGGCGCGGCCCCGAACACTGAAGCTTTCTTT; cdr3_aa: CASSLGAAPNTEAFF; v_call: TRBV5-8; clone_size: NA; j_call: TRBJ1-1; d_call: NA; cdr3_length: 15
cdr3_nt: TGCGCCAGCAGTGAGAGCAGGGCCTCGGCCAAAAACATTCAGTACTTC; cdr3_aa: CASSESRASAKNIQYF; v_call: TRBV10-2; clone_size: NA; j_call: TRBJ2-4; d_call: NA; cdr3_length: 16
cdr3_nt: TGTGCCAGCATAAGAAAGGGGTGGAACACTGAAGCTTTCTTT; cdr3_aa: CASIRKGWNTEAFF; v_call: TRBV27; clone_size: NA; j_call: TRBJ1-1; d_call: NA; cdr3_length: 14
cdr3_nt: TGTGCCAGCAGCCCACCAGGGACTGCGGGCGAGCAGTACTTC; cdr3_aa: CASSPPGTAGEQYF; v_call: TRBV7-8; clone_size: NA; j_call: TRBJ2-7; d_call: NA; cdr3_length: 14
cdr3_nt: TGTGCCACCAGCAGAGGGGTAGGAGCGGGAGTCACCGGGGAGCTGTTTTTT; cdr3_aa: CATSRGVGAGVTGELFF; v_call: TRBV15; clone_size: NA; j_call: TRBJ2-2; d_call: TRBD2; cdr3_length: 17
cdr3_nt: TGTGCCAGCAGCATGACAGCCCCAGACTCTGGAAACACCATATATTTT; cdr3_aa: CASSMTAPDSGNTIYF; v_call: TRBV7-2; clone_size: NA; j_call: TRBJ1-3; d_call: NA; cdr3_length: 16
cdr3_nt: TGCGCCAGCAGTCCTAAGACCGTAATCGCGTGCTACGAGCAGTACTTC; cdr3_aa: CASSPKTVIACYEQYF; v_call: TRBV23-1; clone_size: NA; j_call: TRBJ2-7; d_call: NA; cdr3_length: 16
cdr3_nt: TGTGCCAGCAGTCGTGGGGCGGGACTAGCGGGAGAACCGTTTTTCGCCTACGAGCAGTACTTC; cdr3_aa: CASSRGAGLAGEPFFAYEQYF; v_call: TRBV27; clone_size: NA; j_call: TRBJ2-7; d_call: TRBD2; cdr3_length: 21
cdr3_nt: TGTGCCAGCAGTTTCCGGCGAAGCGTCGGGGAGCTGTTTTTT; cdr3_aa: CASSFRRSVGELFF; v_call: TRBV27; clone_size: NA; j_call: TRBJ2-2; d_call: NA; cdr3_length: 14
cdr3_nt: TGCGCCAGCAGCTCGCTGGACAACATGGGCAATGAGCAGTTCTTC; cdr3_aa: CASSSLDNMGNEQFF; v_call: TRBV5-1; clone_size: NA; j_call: TRBJ2-1; d_call: NA; cdr3_length: 15
cdr3_nt: TGTGCCAGCAGCTTGGCCAGCCCTAACACTGAAGCTTTCTTT; cdr3_aa: CASSLASPNTEAFF; v_call: TRBV7-9; clone_size: NA; j_call: TRBJ1-1; d_call: NA; cdr3_length: 14
cdr3_nt: TGTGCCAGCAGCGCCCGCCAGGGTCGATACGAGCAGTACTTC; cdr3_aa: CASSARQGRYEQYF; v_call: TRBV5-8; clone_size: NA; j_call: TRBJ2-7; d_call: NA; cdr3_length: 14
cdr3_nt: TGTGCCAGCAGTCGAGGGGGCAGCTATGGCTACACCTTC; cdr3_aa: CASSRGGSYGYTF; v_call: TRBV28; clone_size: NA; j_call: TRBJ1-2; d_call: TRBD1; cdr3_length: 13
cdr3_nt: TGTGCCAGCAGCCCTCTTACCCGGGCAGGGTCCACTGAAGCTTTCTTT; cdr3_aa: CASSPLTRAGSTEAFF; v_call: TRBV5-8; clone_size: NA; j_call: TRBJ1-1; d_call: NA; cdr3_length: 16
cdr3_nt: TGTGCCAGCAAAGAGGGGCACTATGGCTACACCTTC; cdr3_aa: CASKEGHYGYTF; v_call: TRBV6-5; clone_size: NA; j_call: TRBJ1-2; d_call: NA; cdr3_length: 12
cdr3_nt: TGTGCCAGCGGGACCTACGAGCAGTACTTC; cdr3_aa: CASGTYEQYF; v_call: TRBV6-5; clone_size: NA; j_call: TRBJ2-7; d_call: NA; cdr3_length: 10
cdr3_nt: TGTGCCAGCAGCTTACTTGGGGACACTGAAGCTTTCTTT; cdr3_aa: CASSLLGDTEAFF; v_call: TRBV7-3; clone_size: NA; j_call: TRBJ1-1; d_call: NA; cdr3_length: 13
cdr3_nt: TGTGCCAGCAGCAATAGCGGGAGCCCCGCCAGCAGCTTC; cdr3_aa: CASSNSGSPASSF; v_call: TRBV7-9; clone_size: NA; j_call: TRBJ2-7; d_call: TRBD2; cdr3_length: 13
cdr3_nt: TGTGCCAGCAGTGTTCTGGGGAGCCACGAGCAGTACTTC; cdr3_aa: CASSVLGSHEQYF; v_call: TRBV6-1; clone_size: NA; j_call: TRBJ2-7; d_call: NA; cdr3_length: 13
cdr3_nt: TGTGCCAGCAGCGTAGACCTTTCTGGAAACACCATATATTTT; cdr3_aa: CASSVDLSGNTIYF; v_call: TRBV9; clone_size: NA; j_call: TRBJ1-3; d_call: NA; cdr3_length: 14
cdr3_nt: TGTGCCAGCAGCCAAGTGAGCAACACAGATACGCAGTATTTT; cdr3_aa: CASSQVSNTDTQYF; v_call: TRBV7-8; clone_size: NA; j_call: TRBJ2-3; d_call: NA; cdr3_length: 14
cdr3_nt: TGTGCCAGCAGTGACTCGAACGTCGGGAGGTATACGCAGTATTTT; cdr3_aa: CASSDSNVGRYTQYF; v_call: TRBV6-4; clone_size: NA; j_call: TRBJ2-3; d_call: TRBD2; cdr3_length: 15
cdr3_nt: TGTGCCAGCAGTTACCAGGGGGCTGGGCAGCCCCAGCATTTT; cdr3_aa: CASSYQGAGQPQHF; v_call: TRBV6-6; clone_size: NA; j_call: TRBJ1-5; d_call: TRBD1; cdr3_length: 14
cdr3_nt: TGTGCCACCAGCAGTTCAGTCAGGAGGGCAGATACGCAGTATTTT; cdr3_aa: CATSSSVRRADTQYF; v_call: TRBV15; clone_size: NA; j_call: TRBJ2-3; d_call: NA; cdr3_length: 15
cdr3_nt: TGTGCCAGCTCATCGACTAGCGGGGTTGAAAATACGCAGTATTTT; cdr3_aa: CASSSTSGVENTQYF; v_call: TRBV7-3; clone_size: NA; j_call: TRBJ2-3; d_call: TRBD2; cdr3_length: 15
cdr3_nt: TGTGCCAGCGGGAGTTGGGACTCCTACGAGCAGTACTTC; cdr3_aa: CASGSWDSYEQYF; v_call: TRBV6-1; clone_size: once; j_call: TRBJ2-7; d_call: NA; cdr3_length: 13
cdr3_nt: TGTGCCAGCAGTTTATGGGGCGGGACAGCGGGCTACACCTTC; cdr3_aa: CASSLWGGTAGYTF; v_call: TRBV27; clone_size: NA; j_call: TRBJ1-2; d_call: TRBD1; cdr3_length: 14
cdr3_nt: TGTGCCTGGAGTGGAGGGAACTATGGCTACACCTTC; cdr3_aa: CAWSGGNYGYTF; v_call: TRBV30; clone_size: NA; j_call: TRBJ1-2; d_call: NA; cdr3_length: 12
cdr3_nt: TGTGCCAGCAGTTTATCGTTCCGGGACAGGGGGTTCAATGAGCAGTTCTTC; cdr3_aa: CASSLSFRDRGFNEQFF; v_call: TRBV27; clone_size: NA; j_call: TRBJ2-1; d_call: TRBD1; cdr3_length: 17
cdr3_nt: TGCGCCAGCAGCCAAGATAAGGCCGGCGGAGGGGACTTCGGGCAGTACTTC; cdr3_aa: CASSQDKAGGGDFGQYF; v_call: TRBV4-3; clone_size: once; j_call: TRBJ2-7; d_call: NA; cdr3_length: 17
cdr3_nt: TGCGCCAGCAGCTTGGGCCAGGGGGCAGACATTCAGTACTTC; cdr3_aa: CASSLGQGADIQYF; v_call: TRBV5-1; clone_size: NA; j_call: TRBJ2-4; d_call: TRBD1; cdr3_length: 14
cdr3_nt: TGTGCCAGCTCAGCCGCCCGCGGAGCAGGAAATGAGCAGTTCTTC; cdr3_aa: CASSAARGAGNEQFF; v_call: TRBV18; clone_size: NA; j_call: TRBJ2-1; d_call: NA; cdr3_length: 15
cdr3_nt: TGTGCCACCAGCAAGACTCTAGCGGGAGGCCTTGGGTCTGGGGCCAACGTCCTGACTTTC; cdr3_aa: CATSKTLAGGLGSGANVLTF; v_call: TRBV15; clone_size: NA; j_call: TRBJ2-6; d_call: TRBD2; cdr3_length: 20
cdr3_nt: TGTGCCAGTACCACGCCCGCAGGGGGTGGTCAGCCCCAGCATTTT; cdr3_aa: CASTTPAGGGQPQHF; v_call: TRBV19; clone_size: NA; j_call: TRBJ1-5; d_call: TRBD1; cdr3_length: 15
cdr3_nt: TGTGCCAGCAGCTTAGAGCCAATGACAGCCAAAAACATTCAGTACTTC; cdr3_aa: CASSLEPMTAKNIQYF; v_call: TRBV11-1; clone_size: NA; j_call: TRBJ2-4; d_call: NA; cdr3_length: 16
cdr3_nt: TGTGCCAGCAGTTCGACTAGTTTTTACGAGCAGTACTTC; cdr3_aa: CASSSTSFYEQYF; v_call: TRBV28; clone_size: NA; j_call: TRBJ2-7; d_call: NA; cdr3_length: 13
cdr3_nt: TGTGCCAGCAGTGTTCGGGCCTCTTGGGGTGGCAATCAGCCCCAGCATTTT; cdr3_aa: CASSVRASWGGNQPQHF; v_call: TRBV6-1; clone_size: NA; j_call: TRBJ1-5; d_call: NA; cdr3_length: 17
cdr3_nt: TGTGCCAGCAGCCAAGACTTTAGCGGGAGCTCCTACGAGCAGTACTTC; cdr3_aa: CASSQDFSGSSYEQYF; v_call: TRBV4-2; clone_size: once; j_call: TRBJ2-7; d_call: TRBD2; cdr3_length: 16
cdr3_nt: TGCGCCAGCAGCTTGGAGCAGGGCCCGAATGAAAAACTGTTTTTT; cdr3_aa: CASSLEQGPNEKLFF; v_call: TRBV5-1; clone_size: NA; j_call: TRBJ1-4; d_call: NA; cdr3_length: 15
cdr3_nt: TGTGCCAGCAGTGGGGGCGGGACAGCCCAAGAGACCCAGTACTTC; cdr3_aa: CASSGGGTAQETQYF; v_call: TRBV6-1; clone_size: NA; j_call: TRBJ2-5; d_call: NA; cdr3_length: 15
cdr3_nt: TGCGCCAGCAGGCCCACGGAGCGGGGCTACAATGAGCAGTTCTTC; cdr3_aa: CASRPTERGYNEQFF; v_call: TRBV5-1; clone_size: NA; j_call: TRBJ2-1; d_call: TRBD2; cdr3_length: 15
cdr3_nt: TGCAGCGTTGAAGCAGTTGGGGTGGGCTCCTACAATGAGCAGTTCTTC; cdr3_aa: CSVEAVGVGSYNEQFF; v_call: TRBV29-1; clone_size: NA; j_call: TRBJ2-1; d_call: NA; cdr3_length: 16